The source of this TCR beta chain is a study of blood T cells in healthy people across ages. A second PCR of 7 to 11 cycles used a sample-barcoded 5' primer and a J-beta primer mix. Every cDNA molecule bore a tag from a template-switch adaptor containing 12 random nucleotides. TCRdb processed the 5' RACE reads anew with MiXCR; each CDR3 protein has one entry. Seen here are over 1,500,000 distinct CDR3 sequences, approximately 40% observed once, and the top ten hold under 25%. Trimming took off 0 bases at V and 5 bases at J, with 11 bases between the two ends. The length of the CDR3 is 14 residues. CDR1 is SGHDT and CDR2 is YYEEEE in the germline V gene.

Source material: blood. This chain uses TRBV5-6 with TRBJ1-1, with D uncertain. The source of this sequence is a human donor in good health. CDR3 bases: TGTGCCAGCAGCTTGGCCCGGGAAGAAACTGAAGCTTTCTTT. Encoded protein: CASSLAREETEAFF.